Listed here are 24 T cell receptor beta chains from one sample, sequenced in a study of blood T cell repertoires in COVID-19. TCRdb's copy holds only in-frame clones and misses some; the assay was immunoSEQ multiplex PCR. The data contain more than 400,000 clones, about nine tenths of them seen just once; the ten biggest clones take up 0.7%. The source material was PBMCs or T cells enriched from blood (not recorded which). These receptor sequences come from a young woman who had recovered from COVID-19.

As concerns this clone: Within the sample, other DNA sequences also encode this same CDR3. The rearrangement joins TRBV7-3 to TRBJ1-1; 8 bases align to TRBD1. This CDR3 region has 13 residues. Germline loops: CDR1 SGHTA, CDR2 FQGTGA. Germline trimming cut 3 bases from V and 5 bases from J; bases unmatched to any gene: 2. The CDR3 sequence: CASSFDRGTEAFF. The DNA for the CDR3 is TGTGCCAGCAGCTTTGACAGGGGAACTGAAGCTTTCTTT.

For the CDR3, the DNA is TGTGCCAGCAGTCCTCCTATGGCAGGGAATGAAAAACTGTTTTTT. Translated: CASSPPMAGNEKLFF. V gene TRBV25-1 combines with J gene TRBJ1-4; the D gene is possibly TRBD1 (5 bases). V was trimmed by 5 bases and J by 5 bases, leaving 15 bases between them. CDR1 is MGHDK, CDR2 SYGVNS, per germline. This CDR3 contains 15 residues. The variable domain in full, completed from reference TRBV25-1 and TRBJ1-4, reads EADIYQTPRYLVIGTGKKITLECSQTMGHDKMYWYQQDPGMELHLIHYSYGVNSTEKGDLSSESTVSRIRTEHFPLTLESARPSHTSQYLCASSPPMAGNEKLFFGSGTQLSVL.

The chain has TRBV5-1 and TRBJ2-2; D gene uncertain. The length of the CDR3 is 15 residues. V lost 2 bases to trimming and J lost 1 base, with 9 bases between them. Germline lookup yields CDR1 SGHRS and CDR2 YFSETQ. The CDR3 nucleotides read TGCGCCAGCAGCTTTTCAGAAAGGAACACCGGGGAGCTGTTTTTT. Protein sequence: CASSFSERNTGELFF. The full variable domain, with the rest looked up from reference TRBV5-1 and TRBJ2-2, is KAGVTQTPRYLIKTRGQQVTLSCSPISGHRSVSWYQQTPGQGLQFLFEYFSETQRNKGNFPGRFSGRQFSNSRSEMNVSTLELGDSALYLCASSFSERNTGELFFGEGSRLTVL.

The chain joins TRBV5-4 to TRBJ2-1, with 13 nucleotides matching TRBD2. Trimming at V came to 4 bases and at J to 8 bases, leaving 6 bases not matched to a gene. The germline V gene has CDR1 SGHNT and CDR2 YYREEE (reference sequence). This CDR3 region has 15 residues. CDR3 DNA: TGTGCCAGCAGCCCCGGGACTAGCGGGATCTATGAGCAGTTCTTC. Translating gives CASSPGTSGIYEQFF. The entire variable domain, with the rest obtained from reference TRBV5-4 and TRBJ2-1, is as follows: ETGVTQSPTHLIKTRGQQVTLRCSSQSGHNTVSWYQQALGQGPQFIFQYYREEENGRGNFPPRFSGLQFPNYSSELNVNALELDDSALYLCASSPGTSGIYEQFFGPGTRLTVL.

The chain has TRBV19 and TRBJ1-2, with no clear D. V was pared by 1 base and J by 7 bases, with 13 bases between. Germline-derived CDR1 and CDR2 are LNHDA and SQIVND (reference sequence). The CDR3 has 14 amino acids. As DNA, the CDR3 is TGTGCCAGTAGTATAGTTCGGGAGGAATTTGGCTACACCTTC. It encodes CASSIVREEFGYTF.

The CDR3 is CASSGQGGYTF. The CDR3 DNA is TGTGCCAGCAGTGGACAGGGTGGCTACACCTTC. The chain employs TRBV12-3 or TRBV12-4 and TRBJ1-2, with 8 bases aligning to TRBD1. V was pared by 5 bases and J by 7 bases, with 0 bases of the junction left unmatched. The CDR3 runs 11 residues.

CDR3: CASSDSSLEVNEQFF. In nucleotides, the CDR3 is TGTGCCAGCAGTGACTCGAGCCTCGAGGTCAATGAGCAGTTCTTC. The gene calls are TRBV6-4 and TRBJ2-1; D gene unclear. Trimming cost V 0 bases and J 6 bases, with 12 bases left between them. This CDR3 is 15 amino acids long. Germline V gene data show CDR1 as MRHNA and CDR2 as SNTAGT.

V is TRBV4-2 and J is TRBJ1-1; D gene uncertain. Trimming pared 0 bases from V and 5 bases from J, leaving 13 bases between. CDR1 is LGHNA and CDR2 is YNFKEQ in the germline V gene. There are 15 residues in the CDR3. The CDR3 bases are TGTGCCAGCAGCCAAGAGGGAACGAGGGAGACTGAAGCTTTCTTT. Translation gives CASSQEGTRETEAFF.

The chain links TRBV9 to TRBJ2-1; 9 positions agree with TRBD2. Germline assignment: CDR1 SGDLS and CDR2 YYNGEE. Trimming cost V 7 bases and J 3 bases; bases outside gene matches: 5. CDR3 size: 14 residues. CDR3 DNA sequence: TGTGCCAGCGGGCGGGGGGGCCGCTACAATGAGCAGTTCTTC. Encoded protein: CASGRGGRYNEQFF.

The V call is TRBV19, the J call TRBJ1-5; 8 positions agree with TRBD1. CDR3 length equals 16 residues. The V gene's germline CDR1 is LNHDA and CDR2 SQIVND (reference sequence). V shed 8 bases, J shed 2 bases, and the junction held 11 bases outside the gene matches. The CDR3 is CASVDRGSFGNQPQHF. The CDR3 nucleotides read TGTGCCAGTGTTGACAGGGGCAGTTTCGGCAATCAGCCCCAGCATTTT.

This chain links TRBV5-1 with TRBJ1-2; D may be TRBD1 (5 bases). CDR1 and CDR2 (germline): SGHRS, YFSETQ. The CDR3 runs to 14 residues. Trimming shortened V by 2 bases and J by 4 bases, and 12 bases separated the two germline ends. The CDR3: CASSFTGDPYGYTF. The DNA for the CDR3 is TGCGCCAGCAGCTTTACAGGAGACCCCTATGGCTACACCTTC.

The chain carries TRBV2 and TRBJ2-3; a possible D gene is TRBD1 (6 bases). Germline CDR1 and CDR2: SNHLY and FYNNEI. Trimming cost V 6 bases and J 4 bases, with 11 bases left between them. This CDR3 has 13 residues. The CDR3 protein is CASSGNRADTQYF. The CDR3 nucleotides read TGTGCCAGCAGCGGAAACAGGGCAGATACGCAGTATTTT.

The V call is TRBV5-8, the J call TRBJ2-1; 11 bases are shared with TRBD1. Unmatched junction bases numbered 6, after V lost 5 bases and J lost 8 bases. Germline assignment: CDR1 SGHTS and CDR2 YDEGEE. This CDR3 has 14 residues. The chain's CDR3 is CASSSGTGGDEQFF. DNA for the CDR3: TGTGCCAGCAGTTCCGGGACAGGGGGTGATGAGCAGTTCTTC.

The CDR3 coding sequence is TGTGCCAGCAGCTCACTAGCGGGGGTAGTATACGAGCAGTACTTC. Translating it yields CASSSLAGVVYEQYF. The chain joins TRBV27 to TRBJ2-7; 11 bases map to TRBD2. The CDR3 totals 15 residues. The junction had 8 bases not matched to a gene; V was cut back by 6 bases and J by 4 bases. Germline CDR1 is MNHEY and CDR2 is SMNVEV (reference sequence).

The rearrangement joins TRBV7-9 to TRBJ2-1; 7 nucleotides align to TRBD1. CDR1 is SEHNR, CDR2 FQNEAQ, per germline (reference sequence). The junction had 11 bases not matched to a gene; V was cut back by 4 bases and J by 5 bases. The CDR3 runs to 16 residues. The CDR3 nucleotides read TGTGCCAGCAGCTCCTCCCGACAGGGTGACAACAATGAGCAGTTCTTC. This sequence encodes CASSSSRQGDNNEQFF.

The chain recombines TRBV7-9 with TRBJ1-2, with 10 bases identical to TRBD1. The CDR3 totals 14 residues. Losses at the gene ends were 5 bases for V and 3 bases for J; bases not matched to a gene: 3. Germline loops: CDR1 SEHNR, CDR2 FQNEAQ (reference sequence). The CDR3 protein is CASSLGTGDYGYTF. The CDR3 nucleotides are TGTGCCAGCAGCCTCGGGACAGGGGACTATGGCTACACCTTC.

The chain is built from TRBV9 and TRBJ2-1, with 9 nucleotides matching TRBD2. V was clipped by 4 bases and J by 10 bases; unmatched bases: 3. This CDR3 contains 12 residues. Germline CDR1 reads SGDLS; CDR2 reads YYNGEE. The CDR3 DNA reads as TGTGCCAGCAGCCAGCTAGCGGGAGAGCAGTTCTTC. Protein: CASSQLAGEQFF.

This clone was counted only a few times. This rearrangement joins TRBV4-1 to TRBJ1-3; no firm D call. Germline V gene sequence: CDR1 MGHRA, CDR2 YSYEKL. This CDR3 region has 15 residues. Deletions cut 0 bases from V and 0 bases from J, with 6 bases between. CDR3 sequence reads: CASSQDSDSGNTIYF. CDR3 DNA: TGCGCCAGCAGCCAAGACAGCGACTCTGGAAACACCATATATTTT.

The chain employs TRBV5-8 and TRBJ1-1; TRBD1 might be the D (6 bases). Trimming left V 4 bases short and J 11 bases short, with 15 bases between. The CDR3 runs 12 residues. Germline V gives CDR1 SGHTS, CDR2 YDEGEE. The CDR3 loop reads CASSDQGLGAFF. The CDR3 DNA reads TGTGCCAGCAGCGATCAGGGGTTGGGTGCTTTCTTT.

This chain uses TRBV28 with TRBJ1-4; D remains ambiguous. The CDR3 length is 12 residues. Germline V gives CDR1 MDHEN, CDR2 SYDVKM. Trimming removed 10 bases at V and 6 bases at J, with 12 bases between. The CDR3 region is CATKEGDEKLFF. The CDR3 DNA reads TGTGCCACCAAAGAGGGTGATGAAAAACTGTTTTTT.

The chain carries TRBV5-6 and TRBJ1-6; D is perhaps TRBD1 (6 bases). CDR1 and CDR2 (germline): SGHDT, YYEEEE. This CDR3 spans 15 amino acids. V was shortened by 0 bases and J by 9 bases, with 13 bases between the two germline ends. The CDR3 sequence: CASSLAGGAGSPLHF. CDR3 in DNA: TGTGCCAGCAGCTTGGCCGGGGGGGCCGGTTCACCCCTCCACTTT.

The rearrangement uses TRBV6-4 and TRBJ2-5; D is unclear. V was shortened by 2 bases and J by 5 bases, with 9 bases between the two germline ends. Germline V gives CDR1 MRHNA, CDR2 SNTAGT. This CDR3 region has 13 residues. The CDR3: CASSDGPLETQYF. CDR3 in DNA: TGTGCCAGCAGTGACGGGCCCCTGGAGACCCAGTACTTC.

V usage is TRBV6-5 and J usage is TRBJ2-1, with a weak D call TRBD2 (5 bases). Germline V gene lookup returns CDR1 MNHEY and CDR2 SVGAGI. The CDR3 has 15 residues. The V gene lost 6 bases and the J gene lost 9 bases, with 21 bases spanning the gap. This chain's CDR3 is CASSRARDFDGEQFF. CDR3 DNA: TGTGCCAGCAGCCGAGCCCGGGATTTCGACGGTGAGCAGTTCTTC.

J is TRBJ1-2 and V is TRBV25-1; the match to TRBD1 covers 9 bases. With 6 bases clipped from V and 7 bases from J, the junction kept 3 bases outside the gene matches. Germline V lookup: CDR1 MGHDK, CDR2 SYGVNS. The CDR3 is made up of 12 amino acids. CDR3 sequence reads: CASRQGAGGYTF. The CDR3 DNA reads TGTGCCAGCAGACAGGGGGCTGGTGGCTACACCTTC.